This T cell receptor (beta chain) was captured in a study of human T cells and chemical hapten exposure. In the study overall: Weekly administration of diphenylcyclopropenone to the scalp of patients continued throughout the roughly 25-week study. General study results and limits: Among expanded TCRs, significantly more large CDR3 similarity clusters formed than among controls.

Many counts were recorded for this clonotype. The antigen is unknown. Stated time point: pre-sensitization, week 0. The sample's treatment: therapeutic diphenylcyclopropenone sensitization with weekly scalp DPC. MiXCR was run by TCRdb on the RACE reads, yielding one entry per CDR3 protein. The profile shows some 70,000 distinct CDR3 sequences, around 9.9% of them singletons. The junction had 4 bases not matched to a gene; V was cut back by 5 bases and J by 13 bases. The CDR3 extends over 13 amino acids. The germline V gene encodes CDR1 SGHVS and CDR2 FNYEAQ. This rearrangement joins TRBV7-6 to TRBJ2-4; 14 nucleotides agree with TRBD2. This clonotype was sampled from a woman aged 50 to 60 with alopecia areata. Some clones in this sample may be carry-over from other donors' samples. The sequenced sample was whole blood, obtained in connection with sensitization to the hapten diphenylcyclopropenone (DPC). CDR3 nucleotide sequence: TGTGCCAGCAGCCTCGGGACTAGCGGGGGACAGTACTTC. It translates to CASSLGTSGGQYF.